This T cell receptor beta chain was documented in a study of blood T cell repertoires in COVID-19. Study background: Italy, Spain and the United States were the sources of the convalescent and acute COVID-19 samples. In each case, the material was cDNA or gDNA derived from T cells, B-cell-depleted T cells, or PBMCs.

Original handling: Researchers report that nucleated cell counts were estimated from reference gene primer amplification. Sequenced by immunoSEQ multiplex PCR; TCRdb stores in-frame clones only, minus some. V, J and clone size were drawn from that table, and D and trimming were deduced from the DNA. The sample lists under 300,000 clones, approximately 90% occurring once. CDR3 length: 14 amino acids. Between the trimmed V and J ends, which lost 4 bases and 6 bases, there was a span of 13 bases. CDR1 SGHNT and CDR2 YENEEA come from the germline V gene. The sample was peripheral blood. The J gene is TRBJ2-1, the V gene TRBV11-3; TRBD1 might be the D (7 bases). The clonotype originates from a woman in her forties who had recovered from COVID-19. CDR3 bases: TGTGCCAGCAGCTCGGCAGGGGGGTTCAATGAGCAGTTCTTC. It specifies CASSSAGGFNEQFF.